These T cell receptor beta chains were read from a single sample in a study of T cells after yellow fever vaccination. TCRdb itself ran the 5' RACE reads through MiXCR, one entry per CDR3 protein. The sample lists roughly 94,000 distinct CDR3 sequences; roughly 9% were seen once. The source was CD8+ T cells not binding an NS4B(214-222) dextramer, sorted from PBMCs, collected around 15 days after the first yellow fever vaccination. These receptors came from a man younger than 35 who received the YFV17D yellow fever vaccine. CDR3s include the opening cysteine and the closing phenylalanine or tryptophan. The D gene is left open where the match is weak. Clone size is given for some rows only: seen once, a few or many times, or a class if the clone is expanded.

D: NA; size: NA; J: TRBJ1-1; V: TRBV12-5; CDR3: CASGLGVGQGETEAFF; DNA: TGTGCTAGTGGTTTGGGCGTGGGGCAGGGAGAAACTGAAGCTTTCTTT
D: NA; size: many; J: TRBJ1-2; V: TRBV4-1; CDR3: CASRGSYGYTF; DNA: TGCGCCAGCAGGGGTAGCTATGGCTACACCTTC
D: NA; size: NA; J: TRBJ2-7; V: TRBV12-3/TRBV12-4; CDR3: CASSLVGFYEQYF; DNA: TGTGCCAGCAGTTTGGTCGGATTCTACGAGCAGTACTTC
D: NA; size: many; J: TRBJ1-5; V: TRBV12-3/TRBV12-4; CDR3: CASSLDDTYSNQPQHF; DNA: TGTGCCAGCAGTTTAGATGACACTTATAGCAATCAGCCCCAGCATTTT
D: NA; size: NA; J: TRBJ2-2; V: TRBV5-1; CDR3: CASSLLGRLNTGELFF; DNA: TGCGCCAGCAGCTTGTTGGGCAGGCTGAACACCGGGGAGCTGTTTTTT
D: TRBD1; size: NA; J: TRBJ1-6; V: TRBV15; CDR3: CATSRDLFRDRNNSPLHF; DNA: TGTGCCACCAGCAGAGATCTTTTTCGGGACAGGAATAATTCACCCCTCCACTTT
D: NA; size: NA; J: TRBJ1-4; V: TRBV20-1; CDR3: CSASPQRLGEKLFF; DNA: TGCAGTGCTAGCCCCCAACGGCTTGGTGAAAAACTGTTTTTT
D: NA; size: few; J: TRBJ1-1; V: TRBV12-3/TRBV12-4; CDR3: CASTPTVNTEAFF; DNA: TGTGCCAGCACCCCGACGGTGAACACTGAAGCTTTCTTT
D: NA; size: NA; J: TRBJ1-1; V: TRBV10-1; CDR3: CASSEGETEAFF; DNA: TGCGCCAGCAGTGAGGGTGAGACTGAAGCTTTCTTT
D: NA; size: few; J: TRBJ2-5; V: TRBV29-1; CDR3: CSVAPGGLWETQYF; DNA: TGCAGCGTTGCCCCCGGAGGCCTCTGGGAGACCCAGTACTTC
D: NA; size: NA; J: TRBJ2-2; V: TRBV7-8; CDR3: CASSLPKLPRSGAGELFF; DNA: TGTGCCAGCAGCTTGCCCAAGCTGCCTAGGTCGGGTGCCGGGGAGCTGTTTTTT
D: NA; size: few; J: TRBJ1-2; V: TRBV7-6; CDR3: CASSPGSSNYGYTF; DNA: TGTGCCAGCAGCCCAGGGAGTAGTAACTATGGCTACACCTTC
D: NA; size: NA; J: TRBJ2-2; V: TRBV4-3; CDR3: CASSQDRNTGELFF; DNA: TGCGCCAGCAGCCAAGATCGGAACACCGGGGAGCTGTTTTTT
D: TRBD2; size: NA; J: TRBJ2-7; V: TRBV3-1; CDR3: CASSQAGLGAYEQYF; DNA: TGTGCCAGCAGCCAGGCCGGACTAGGTGCCTACGAGCAGTACTTC
D: TRBD1; size: few; J: TRBJ2-5; V: TRBV7-9; CDR3: CASSQPQGVQTQYF; DNA: TGTGCCAGCAGCCAGCCCCAGGGGGTGCAGACCCAGTACTTC
D: TRBD1; size: NA; J: TRBJ2-1; V: TRBV6-4; CDR3: CASSAQGAEYNEQFF; DNA: TGTGCCAGCAGTGCGCAGGGGGCGGAGTACAATGAGCAGTTCTTC
D: TRBD1; size: NA; J: TRBJ2-1; V: TRBV19; CDR3: CASSRRTGVFYNEQFF; DNA: TGTGCCAGTAGTCGAAGGACAGGGGTTTTCTACAATGAGCAGTTCTTC
D: TRBD2; size: few; J: TRBJ2-1; V: TRBV10-2; CDR3: CASRGGLAVGNEQFF; DNA: TGCGCCAGCAGGGGGGGACTAGCGGTAGGTAATGAGCAGTTCTTC
D: NA; size: few; J: TRBJ2-4; V: TRBV5-1; CDR3: CASRGDKNIQYF; DNA: TGCGCCAGCAGGGGGGACAAAAACATTCAGTACTTC
D: NA; size: few; J: TRBJ2-7; V: TRBV7-9; CDR3: CASSLVARADSYEQYF; DNA: TGTGCCAGCAGCTTAGTGGCGAGGGCGGATTCCTACGAGCAGTACTTC
D: TRBD1; size: few; J: TRBJ2-3; V: TRBV5-5; CDR3: CASSLADRGRADTQYF; DNA: TGTGCCAGCAGCTTGGCCGACAGGGGGCGCGCAGATACGCAGTATTTT
D: NA; size: few; J: TRBJ1-1; V: TRBV4-1; CDR3: CASSQGPGRREPEAFF; DNA: TGCGCCAGCAGCCAAGGCCCAGGGCGGAGGGAACCTGAAGCTTTCTTT
D: NA; size: few; J: TRBJ2-6; V: TRBV10-3; CDR3: CAVTGANVLTF; DNA: TGTGCCGTCACTGGGGCCAACGTCCTGACTTTC
D: NA; size: many; J: TRBJ2-1; V: TRBV7-2; CDR3: CASSLAASSYNEQFF; DNA: TGTGCCAGCAGCTTAGCAGCTTCCTCCTACAATGAGCAGTTCTTC
D: NA; size: NA; J: TRBJ1-2; V: TRBV27; CDR3: CASSQAFGTSYGYTF; DNA: TGTGCCAGCAGTCAAGCGTTCGGGACATCCTATGGCTACACCTTC
D: NA; size: many; J: TRBJ1-2; V: TRBV4-1; CDR3: CASSQDPGQNSPWGYTF; DNA: TGCGCCAGCAGCCAAGACCCCGGGCAGAACTCTCCTTGGGGCTACACCTTC